This entry is about one T cell receptor beta chain. This record comes from a study of blood T cell repertoires in COVID-19. Study overall: The study drew acute and convalescent COVID-19 samples from the United States, Italy and Spain. PBMCs, B-cell-depleted T cells, or T cells provided the cDNA or gDNA that made up the material.

Per the original data handling: How many nucleated cells were present was estimated from reference gene primer amplification. The protocol was immunoSEQ multiplex PCR, while the TCRdb copy is restricted to in-frame clones and leaves out a portion. V, J and clone size are those of that table, while D and trimming were read from the DNA. The sample has roughly 120,000 clones, 80% to 90% seen once. Sequenced input: peripheral blood. This receptor was taken from a woman aged 70-85 years with acute or convalescent COVID-19.

CDR3 amino acids: CASSPGLATDTQYF. The CDR3 region has the DNA TGTGCCAGCAGCCCCGGGCTAGCCACAGATACGCAGTATTTT. The genes are TRBV7-2 and TRBJ2-3, with a possible D match to TRBD2 (5 bases). The germline V and J ends were trimmed by 5 bases and 2 bases, with 11 bases remaining between them. Per the germline V gene, CDR1 is SGHTA and CDR2 is FQGNSA. This CDR3 contains 14 residues.